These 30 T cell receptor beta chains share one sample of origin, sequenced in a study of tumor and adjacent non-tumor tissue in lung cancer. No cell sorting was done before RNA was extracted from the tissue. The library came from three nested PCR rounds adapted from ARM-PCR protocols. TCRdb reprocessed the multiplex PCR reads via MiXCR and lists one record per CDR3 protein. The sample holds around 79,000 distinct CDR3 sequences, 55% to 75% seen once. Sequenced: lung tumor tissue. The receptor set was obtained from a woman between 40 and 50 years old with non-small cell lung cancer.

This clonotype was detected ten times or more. The CDR3 reads CASSRDRGVGEQYF. In DNA, the CDR3 is TGTGCCAGCAGCCGGGACAGGGGAGTCGGCGAGCAGTACTTC. The chain is built from TRBV7-8 and TRBJ2-7; 10 bases agree with TRBD1. The CDR3 totals 14 residues. Germline-derived CDR1 and CDR2 are SGHVS and FQNEAQ. Germline trimming cut 5 bases from V and 6 bases from J; bases unmatched to any gene: 7.

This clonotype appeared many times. CDR3 region: CSARVVAGRGGEQYF. CDR3 in DNA: TGCAGTGCTAGAGTAGTGGCAGGGAGGGGAGGCGAGCAGTACTTC. The rearrangement joins TRBV20-1 to TRBJ2-7, with 7 bases fitting TRBD2. CDR3 length: 15 residues. Trimming removed 1 base from V and 6 bases from J; junction bases left unmatched: 12. Germline V gene lookup returns CDR1 DFQATT and CDR2 SNEGSKA (reference sequence).

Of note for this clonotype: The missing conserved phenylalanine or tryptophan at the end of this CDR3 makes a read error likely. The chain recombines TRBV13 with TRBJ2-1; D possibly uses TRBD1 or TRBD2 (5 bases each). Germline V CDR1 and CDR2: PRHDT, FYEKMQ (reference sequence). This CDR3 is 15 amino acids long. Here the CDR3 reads CASSFSVVTDNEQFL. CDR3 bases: TGTGCCAGCAGCTTTAGCGTAGTTACGGACAATGAACAGTTCTTA.

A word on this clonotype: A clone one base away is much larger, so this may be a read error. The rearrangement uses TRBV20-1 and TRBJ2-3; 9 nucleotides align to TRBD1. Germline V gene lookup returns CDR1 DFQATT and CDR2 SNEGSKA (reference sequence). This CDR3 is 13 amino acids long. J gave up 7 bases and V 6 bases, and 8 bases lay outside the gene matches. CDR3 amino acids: CSAIGQGRHTQYF. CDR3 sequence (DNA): TGCAGTGCGATCGGACAGGGGAGGCATACGCAGTATTTT.

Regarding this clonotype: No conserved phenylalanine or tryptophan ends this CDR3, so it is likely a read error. In DNA, the CDR3 is TGCGCCAGCAGCCAAGATATTGCCAGGGGGCTTGGAAAACTGTTTTAT. It codes for CASSQDIARGLGKLFY. This sequence joins TRBV4-1 and TRBJ1-4; 8 bases match TRBD1. Germline V lookup: CDR1 MGHRA, CDR2 YSYEKL. J was trimmed by 10 bases and V by 0 bases; bases with no gene match: 10. The CDR3 runs 16 residues.

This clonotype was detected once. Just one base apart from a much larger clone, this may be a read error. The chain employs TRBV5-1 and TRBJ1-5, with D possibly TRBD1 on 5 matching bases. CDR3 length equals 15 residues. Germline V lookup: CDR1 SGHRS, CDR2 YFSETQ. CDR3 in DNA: TGCGTCAGCAGCGACGGCACAGGATCCAATCAGCCCCAGCATTTT. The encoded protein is CVSSDGTGSNQPQHF.

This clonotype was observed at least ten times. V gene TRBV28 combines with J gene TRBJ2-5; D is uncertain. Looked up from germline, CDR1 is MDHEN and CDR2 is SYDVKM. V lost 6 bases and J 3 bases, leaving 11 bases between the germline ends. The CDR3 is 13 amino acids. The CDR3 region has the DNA TGTGCCAGCAGCCCCTATGCGGAAGAGACCCAGTACTTC. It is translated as CASSPYAEETQYF. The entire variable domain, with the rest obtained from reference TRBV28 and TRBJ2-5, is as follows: DVKVTQSSRYLVKRTGEKVFLECVQDMDHENMFWYRQDPGLGLRLIYFSYDVKMKEKGDIPEGYSVSREKKERFSLILESASTNQTSMYLCASSPYAEETQYFGPGTRLLVL.

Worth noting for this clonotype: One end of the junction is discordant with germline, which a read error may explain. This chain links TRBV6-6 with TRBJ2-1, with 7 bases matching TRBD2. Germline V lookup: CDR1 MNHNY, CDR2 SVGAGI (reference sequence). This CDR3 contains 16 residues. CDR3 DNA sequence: TGTGCCAGCAGTACTAGCAGCGGGGCGGGTTACAACGAGCAGTTCTTC. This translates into CASSTSSGAGYNEQFF.

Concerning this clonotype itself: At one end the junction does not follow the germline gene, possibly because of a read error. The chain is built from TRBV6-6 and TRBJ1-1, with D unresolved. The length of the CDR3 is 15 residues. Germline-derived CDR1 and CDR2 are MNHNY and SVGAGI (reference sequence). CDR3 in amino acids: CASNGRGGMNAEAFF. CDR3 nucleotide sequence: TGTGCCAGCAACGGACGGGGTGGAATGAACGCTGAAGCTTTCTTC.

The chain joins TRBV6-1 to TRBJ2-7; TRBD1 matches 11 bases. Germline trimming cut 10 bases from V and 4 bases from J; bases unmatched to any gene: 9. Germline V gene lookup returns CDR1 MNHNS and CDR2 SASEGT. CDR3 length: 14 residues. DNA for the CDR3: TGTGCCAACCAGACGGGACAGGGGGTATACGAGCAGTACTTC. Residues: CANQTGQGVYEQYF.

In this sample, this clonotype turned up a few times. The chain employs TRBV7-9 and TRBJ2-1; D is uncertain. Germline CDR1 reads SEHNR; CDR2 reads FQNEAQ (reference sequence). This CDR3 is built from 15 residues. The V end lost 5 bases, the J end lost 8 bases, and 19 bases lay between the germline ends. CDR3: CASSQVGSSRHEQFF. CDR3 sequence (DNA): TGTGCCAGCAGCCAGGTGGGGTCTAGTAGGCATGAGCAGTTCTTC.

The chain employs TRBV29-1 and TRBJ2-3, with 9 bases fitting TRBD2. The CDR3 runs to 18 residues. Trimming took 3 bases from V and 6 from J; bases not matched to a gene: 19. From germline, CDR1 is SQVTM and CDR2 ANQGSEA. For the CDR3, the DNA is TGCAGCGTTGACTTTTTCCCCGCGGGACTAGCTCATTCCGATACGCAGTATTTT. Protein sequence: CSVDFFPAGLAHSDTQYF.

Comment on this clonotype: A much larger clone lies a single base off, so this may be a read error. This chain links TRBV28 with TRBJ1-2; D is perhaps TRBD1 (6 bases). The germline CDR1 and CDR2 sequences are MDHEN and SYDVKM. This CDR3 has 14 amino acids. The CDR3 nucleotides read TGTGCCATCAGTTTAAGGGGGTTCGGCTATGGCTACACCTTC. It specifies CAISLRGFGYGYTF.

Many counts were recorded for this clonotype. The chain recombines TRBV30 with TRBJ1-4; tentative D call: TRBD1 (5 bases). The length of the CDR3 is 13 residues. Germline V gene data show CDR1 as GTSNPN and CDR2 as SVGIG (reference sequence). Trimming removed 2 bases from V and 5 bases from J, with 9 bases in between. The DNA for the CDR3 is TGTGCCTGGAGTAGACAGCTGAATGAAAAACTGTTTTTT. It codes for CAWSRQLNEKLFF.

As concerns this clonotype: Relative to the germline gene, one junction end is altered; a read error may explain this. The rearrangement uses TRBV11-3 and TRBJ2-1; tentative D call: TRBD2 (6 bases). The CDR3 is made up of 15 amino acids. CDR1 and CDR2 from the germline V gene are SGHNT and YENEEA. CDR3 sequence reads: CASSPGVGSYNEQFF. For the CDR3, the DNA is TGTGCCAGCAGCCCGGGAGTGGGGTCCTACAATGAACAGTTCTTC.

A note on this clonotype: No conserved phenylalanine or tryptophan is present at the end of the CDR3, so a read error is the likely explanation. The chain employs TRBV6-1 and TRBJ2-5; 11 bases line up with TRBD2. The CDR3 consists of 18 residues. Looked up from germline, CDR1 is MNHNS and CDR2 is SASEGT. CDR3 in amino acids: CARSEDSGGAMGQETQYL. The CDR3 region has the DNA TGTGCCAGGAGTGAAGATAGCGGGGGGGCGATGGGGCAAGAGACCCAGTACCTC.

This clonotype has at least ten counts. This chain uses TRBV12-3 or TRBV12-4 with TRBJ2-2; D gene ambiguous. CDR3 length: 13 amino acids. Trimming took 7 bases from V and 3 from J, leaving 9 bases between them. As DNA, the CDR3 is TGTGCCAGCACCCTTGGGGACACCGGGGAGCTGTTTTTT. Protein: CASTLGDTGELFF.

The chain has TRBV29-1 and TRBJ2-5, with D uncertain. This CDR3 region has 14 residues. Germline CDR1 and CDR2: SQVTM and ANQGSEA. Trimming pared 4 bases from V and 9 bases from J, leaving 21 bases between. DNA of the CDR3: TGCAGCGTTGGGGGTCGGGCTTTATCGAAGGCCCAGTACTTC. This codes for CSVGGRALSKAQYF.

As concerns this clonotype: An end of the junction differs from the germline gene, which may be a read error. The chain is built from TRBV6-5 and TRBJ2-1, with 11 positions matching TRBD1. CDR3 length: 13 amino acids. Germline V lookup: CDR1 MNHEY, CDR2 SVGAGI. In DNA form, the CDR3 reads TGTGCCAGTAGTTGGGGACAGGGGGACTACCAGTTCTTC. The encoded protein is CASSWGQGDYQFF.

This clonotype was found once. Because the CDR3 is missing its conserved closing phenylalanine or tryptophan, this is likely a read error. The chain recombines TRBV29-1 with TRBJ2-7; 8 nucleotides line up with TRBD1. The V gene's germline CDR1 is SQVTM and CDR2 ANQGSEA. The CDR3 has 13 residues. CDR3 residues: CSVARQGRYEQYL. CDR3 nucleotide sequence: TGTAGCGTTGCCAGACAGGGGCGTTACGAGCAGTACTTA.

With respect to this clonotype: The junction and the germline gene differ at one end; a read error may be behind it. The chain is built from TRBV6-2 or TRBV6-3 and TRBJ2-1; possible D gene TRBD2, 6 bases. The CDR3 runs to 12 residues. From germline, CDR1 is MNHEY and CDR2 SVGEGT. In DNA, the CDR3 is TGTGCCACCAGTTCCCGGACGGGAGAGCAATTCTTC. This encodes CATSSRTGEQFF.

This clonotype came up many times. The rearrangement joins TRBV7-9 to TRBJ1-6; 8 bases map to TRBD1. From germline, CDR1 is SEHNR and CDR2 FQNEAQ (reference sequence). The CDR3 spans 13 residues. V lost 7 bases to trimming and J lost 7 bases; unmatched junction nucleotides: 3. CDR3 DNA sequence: TGTGCCAGCACCGGGACAGGAAATTCACCCCTCCACTTT. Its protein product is CASTGTGNSPLHF.

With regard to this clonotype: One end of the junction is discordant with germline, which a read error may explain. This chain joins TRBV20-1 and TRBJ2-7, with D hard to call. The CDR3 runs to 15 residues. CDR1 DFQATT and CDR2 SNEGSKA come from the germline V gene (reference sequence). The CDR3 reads CSAKDWVSMSYEQYF. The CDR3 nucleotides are TGCAGTGCTAAAGATTGGGTGTCGATGAGCTACGAGCAATACTTC.

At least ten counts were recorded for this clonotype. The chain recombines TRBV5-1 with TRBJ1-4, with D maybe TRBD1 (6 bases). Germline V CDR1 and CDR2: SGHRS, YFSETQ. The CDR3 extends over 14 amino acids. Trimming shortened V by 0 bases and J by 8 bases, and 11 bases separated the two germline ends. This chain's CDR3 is CASSLAGADEKLFF. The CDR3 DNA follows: TGCGCCAGCAGCTTGGCGGGGGCAGACGAAAAACTGTTTTTT.

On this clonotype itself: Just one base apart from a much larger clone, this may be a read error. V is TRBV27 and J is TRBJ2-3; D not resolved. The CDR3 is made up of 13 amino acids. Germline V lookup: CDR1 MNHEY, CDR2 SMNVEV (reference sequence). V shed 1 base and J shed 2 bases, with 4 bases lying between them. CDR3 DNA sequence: TGTGCCAGCAGTTTATTAACCACAGATACGCAGTATTTT. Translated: CASSLLTTDTQYF.

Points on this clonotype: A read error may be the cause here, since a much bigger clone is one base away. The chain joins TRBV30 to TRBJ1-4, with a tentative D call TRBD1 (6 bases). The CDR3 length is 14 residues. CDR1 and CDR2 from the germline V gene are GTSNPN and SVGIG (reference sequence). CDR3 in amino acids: CAWSVQGLNERLFF. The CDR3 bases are TGTGCCTGGAGTGTACAGGGCCTGAATGAAAGACTGTTTTTT.

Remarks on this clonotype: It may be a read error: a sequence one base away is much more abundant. The CDR3 nucleotides are TGTGCCAGCAGTTTTGGGATCGGGACAGGGGTTGAAGAACTGTTTTTT. The encoded protein is CASSFGIGTGVEELFF. The V call is TRBV6-5, the J call TRBJ1-4; 10 bases map to TRBD1. The CDR3 sequence is 16 residues long. CDR1 is MNHEY and CDR2 is SVGAGI in the germline V gene.

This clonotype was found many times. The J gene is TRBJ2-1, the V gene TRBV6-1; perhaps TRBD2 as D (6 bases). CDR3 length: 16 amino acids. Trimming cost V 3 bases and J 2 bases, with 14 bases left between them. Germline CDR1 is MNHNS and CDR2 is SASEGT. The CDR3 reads CASSDLFGGTYNEQFF. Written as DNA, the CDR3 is TGTGCCAGCAGTGATTTATTCGGGGGTACCTACAATGAGCAGTTCTTC.

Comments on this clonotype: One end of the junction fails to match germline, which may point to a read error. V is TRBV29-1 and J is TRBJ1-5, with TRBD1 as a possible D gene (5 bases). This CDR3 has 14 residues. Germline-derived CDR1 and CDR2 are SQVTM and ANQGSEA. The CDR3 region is CSVSVGGFNQSQHF. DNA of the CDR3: TGCAGTGTTTCCGTTGGGGGGTTCAATCAGTCCCAGCATTTT.

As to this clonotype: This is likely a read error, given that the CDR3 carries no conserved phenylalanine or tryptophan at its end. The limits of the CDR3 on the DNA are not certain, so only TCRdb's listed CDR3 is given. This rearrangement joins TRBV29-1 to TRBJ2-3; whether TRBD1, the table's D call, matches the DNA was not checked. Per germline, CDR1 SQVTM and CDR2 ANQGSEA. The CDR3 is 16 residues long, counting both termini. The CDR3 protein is CSFEGGPTESTDTLYS.